A single sample is the source of the 23 T cell receptor beta chains below, sequenced in a study of T cell responses to AZD1222 COVID-19 vaccine. The assay was immunoSEQ multiplex PCR, and TCRdb's table has in-frame clones only and misses some. The sample has about 130,000 clones, about nine tenths seen once. The sequences come from peripheral blood, collected on day 0 of AZD1222 vaccination. The source is an adult in good health.

This clone was recorded a few times. V gene TRBV7-9 combines with J gene TRBJ2-3; TRBD2 matches at 9 bases. This CDR3 is built from 15 residues. V lost 5 bases and J lost 7; bases outside the gene matches: 10. Germline CDR1 reads SEHNR; CDR2 reads FQNEAQ (reference sequence). CDR3 DNA sequence: TGTGCCAGCAGCGCGAGCGGGGGGCTTCAAAATACGCAGTATTTT. Translating gives CASSASGGLQNTQYF.

This chain links TRBV24-1 with TRBJ2-3; the D gene is possibly TRBD2 (6 bases). The CDR3 is 14 residues long. Germline values: CDR1 KGHDR, CDR2 SFDVKD. V dropped 8 bases and J dropped 3 bases, with 14 bases sitting between them. As DNA, the CDR3 is TGTGCCACCACGCCGCGGGGTTCAACAGATACGCAGTATTTT. Residues: CATTPRGSTDTQYF.

The rearrangement joins TRBV18 to TRBJ2-7; 9 positions agree with TRBD1. J lost 5 bases, V lost 5 bases, and 7 bases had no gene match. Germline CDR1 reads KGHSH; CDR2 reads LQKENI. This CDR3 has 14 residues. The CDR3 sequence is CASSARQGGNEQYF. The CDR3 bases are TGTGCCAGCTCAGCACGACAGGGGGGAAACGAGCAGTACTTC. Full variable domain (outside the CDR3, taken from reference TRBV18 and TRBJ2-7): NAGVMQNPRHLVRRRGQEARLRCSPMKGHSHVYWYRQLPEEGLKFMVYLQKENIIDESGMPKERFSAEFPKEGPSILRIQQVVRGDSAAYFCASSARQGGNEQYFGPGTRLTVT.

The V and J genes are TRBV7-3 and TRBJ2-3; D gene ambiguous. The CDR3 contains 12 residues. V gave up 5 bases and J gave up 5 bases, with 8 bases separating them. The V gene's germline CDR1 is SGHTA and CDR2 FQGTGA. The CDR3 bases are TGTGCCAGCAGCCTCTCTGGAGATACGCAGTATTTT. This codes for CASSLSGDTQYF.

The chain has TRBV5-5 and TRBJ1-3; D not certain. Germline CDR1 and CDR2: SGHKS and YYEKEE (reference sequence). V gave up 4 bases and J gave up 4 bases, with 12 bases separating them. The CDR3 is 14 residues long. CDR3 nucleotide sequence: TGTGCCAGCAGCACCTCAGGTTTCGGAAACACCATATATTTT. Amino acid sequence: CASSTSGFGNTIYF. Complete variable domain (other parts from reference TRBV5-5 and TRBJ1-3): DAGVTQSPTHLIKTRGQQVTLRCSPISGHKSVSWYQQVLGQGPQFIFQYYEKEERGRGNFPDRFSARQFPNYSSELNVNALLLGDSALYLCASSTSGFGNTIYFGEGSWLTVV.

The rearrangement links TRBV4-2 to TRBJ2-3; no firm D call. This CDR3 has 16 amino acids. V dropped 0 bases and J dropped 0 bases, with 10 bases sitting between them. The germline V gene has CDR1 LGHNA and CDR2 YNFKEQ. CDR3 sequence: CASSQEGDSSTDTQYF. CDR3 DNA sequence: TGTGCCAGCAGCCAAGAAGGCGACTCGAGCACAGATACGCAGTATTTT.

This rearrangement joins TRBV5-4 to TRBJ2-5; D is perhaps TRBD1 or TRBD2 (5 bases each). V gave up 1 base and J gave up 5 bases, with 9 bases separating them. Germline V CDR1 and CDR2: SGHNT, YYREEE (reference sequence). The CDR3 loop spans 13 amino acids. The CDR3, as DNA: TGTGCCAGCAGCTTGAAGGGACGGGAGACCCAGTACTTC. It yields the protein CASSLKGRETQYF.

This chain uses TRBV7-9 with TRBJ2-7; tentatively, D is TRBD2 (5 bases). The CDR3 contains 18 residues. The V gene lost 5 bases and the J gene lost 7 bases, with 30 bases spanning the gap. The germline V gene has CDR1 SEHNR and CDR2 FQNEAQ (reference sequence). The CDR3: CASSPHERPAGSRREQYF. The CDR3 region has the DNA TGTGCCAGCAGCCCCCACGAGAGGCCCGCCGGGTCAAGGAGGGAGCAGTACTTC.

The rearrangement joins TRBV6-5 to TRBJ1-6, with TRBD1 matching 10 bases. The CDR3 sequence is 15 residues long. Germline CDR1 and CDR2: MNHEY and SVGAGI. Losses at the gene ends were 7 bases for V and 6 bases for J; bases not matched to a gene: 6. The CDR3 DNA sequence: TGTGCCAGCACCGGACAGGGGGTTTCTAATTCACCCCTCCACTTT. It specifies CASTGQGVSNSPLHF.

This clone was counted a single time. CDR3 in amino acids: CASLPDRGQMNTEAFF. In DNA, the CDR3 is TGTGCCAGCCTGCCGGACAGGGGGCAGATGAACACTGAAGCTTTCTTT. The chain links TRBV18 to TRBJ1-1, with 11 bases lining up with TRBD1. CDR1 and CDR2 (germline): KGHSH, LQKENI. V lost 8 bases, J lost 0 bases, and 8 bases stayed unmatched. The CDR3 sequence is 16 residues long.

The genes are TRBV3-1 (or the pseudogene TRBV3-2) and TRBJ1-3, with D hard to call. Germline V gene sequence: CDR1 LGHDT, CDR2 YNNKEL (reference sequence). Trimming pared 3 bases from V and 0 bases from J, leaving 12 bases between. The CDR3 is made up of 16 amino acids. CDR3 residues: CASSHSRRNSGNTIYF. The CDR3 coding sequence is TGTGCCAGCAGCCATAGCCGTAGAAACTCTGGAAACACCATATATTTT.

V gene TRBV4-1 combines with J gene TRBJ2-7; the D gene is possibly TRBD2 (6 bases). V dropped 5 bases and J dropped 5 bases, with 22 bases sitting between them. CDR1 is MGHRA and CDR2 is YSYEKL in the germline V gene. The CDR3 covers 16 residues. The CDR3 DNA sequence: TGCGCCAGCAGCGGAATTGGGTTCCTAGCGAGCGACGAGCAGTACTTC. It is translated as CASSGIGFLASDEQYF.

The chain carries TRBV3-1 (or the pseudogene TRBV3-2) and TRBJ2-7; TRBD2 agrees at 7 bases. The CDR3 is 12 residues long. Per the germline V gene, CDR1 is LGHDT and CDR2 is YNNKEL (reference sequence). J was trimmed by 6 bases and V by 4 bases; bases with no gene match: 3. In DNA, the CDR3 is TGTGCCAGCAGCCGACTAGCATTCGAGCAGTACTTC. Translation gives CASSRLAFEQYF.

The CDR3 region is CASSPRWDGYTF. The CDR3 nucleotides read TGTGCCAGCAGCCCTCGGTGGGACGGCTACACCTTC. The rearrangement links TRBV12-3 or TRBV12-4 to TRBJ1-2, with a weak D call TRBD1 (5 bases). This CDR3 region has 12 residues. Trimming took 6 bases from V and 8 from J, leaving 13 bases between them.

The chain carries TRBV18 and TRBJ2-5; D is perhaps TRBD1 (5 bases). Germline CDR1 KGHSH, CDR2 LQKENI. Deletions cut 3 bases from V and 2 bases from J, with 10 bases between. This CDR3 comprises 14 residues. The CDR3 DNA reads as TGTGCCAGCTCACCTCGACAGTTTCAAGAGACCCAGTACTTC. It encodes CASSPRQFQETQYF.

This rearrangement joins TRBV9 to TRBJ1-1; tentatively, D is TRBD1 (5 bases). The V gene's germline CDR1 is SGDLS and CDR2 YYNGEE. This CDR3 is 14 amino acids long. V was pared by 0 bases and J by 6 bases, with 12 bases between. The CDR3 DNA follows: TGTGCCAGCAGCGTAGATACCGTAGGGGCTGAAGCTTTCTTT. This gives the protein CASSVDTVGAEAFF.

The chain recombines TRBV5-6 with TRBJ2-7, with D unclear. Germline V CDR1 and CDR2: SGHDT, YYEEEE. The CDR3 length is 12 residues. V shed 0 bases and J shed 4 bases, with 5 bases lying between them. CDR3 residues: CASSLAEYEQYF. DNA for the CDR3: TGTGCCAGCAGCTTGGCCGAATACGAGCAGTACTTC. The variable domain in full, with the rest retrieved from reference TRBV5-6 and TRBJ2-7, is DAGVTQSPTHLIKTRGQQVTLRCSPKSGHDTVSWYQQALGQGPQFIFQYYEEEERQRGNFPDRFSGHQFPNYSSELNVNALLLGDSALYLCASSLAEYEQYFGPGTRLTVT.

This sequence joins TRBV9 and TRBJ2-5, with 8 positions matching TRBD1. Germline V gene lookup returns CDR1 SGDLS and CDR2 YYNGEE. J gave up 1 base and V 4 bases, and 12 bases lay outside the gene matches. The CDR3 contains 17 residues. CDR3 amino acids: CASSSRGAGGLQETQYF. In nucleotides, the CDR3 is TGTGCCAGCAGCTCCCGCGGGGCAGGGGGCCTCCAAGAGACCCAGTACTTC.

The chain combines TRBV18 with TRBJ1-5; unclear D gene. V shed 1 base and J shed 7 bases, with 8 bases lying between them. Germline V lookup: CDR1 KGHSH, CDR2 LQKENI. The CDR3 loop spans 13 amino acids. The DNA for the CDR3 is TGTGCCAGCTCACCACTTTCGGGACAGCCCCAGCATTTT. It codes for CASSPLSGQPQHF.

The chain uses TRBV30 and TRBJ2-6; D not certain. V lost 5 bases to trimming and J lost 1 base, with 3 bases between them. This CDR3 has 12 amino acids. Germline CDR1 is GTSNPN and CDR2 is SVGIG (reference sequence). Here the CDR3 reads CAWGSGANVLTF. The CDR3 DNA is TGTGCCTGGGGGTCTGGGGCCAACGTCCTGACTTTC.

The chain combines TRBV6-1 with TRBJ1-6; perhaps TRBD1 as D (5 bases). This CDR3 contains 14 residues. V dropped 0 bases and J dropped 13 bases, with 13 bases sitting between them. CDR1 MNHNS and CDR2 SASEGT come from the germline V gene. CDR3 region: CASSEAGRTRPLHF. The CDR3 DNA follows: TGTGCCAGCAGTGAAGCTGGCAGGACAAGGCCCCTCCACTTT.

The gene calls are TRBV10-3 and TRBJ1-3; 7 bases are a match to TRBD1. CDR1 is ENHRY, CDR2 SYGVKD, per germline. CDR3 length: 13 amino acids. The ends lost 6 bases at V and 1 base at J; junction bases unmatched: 0. The CDR3 region is CAIRDRSGNTIYF. The DNA for the CDR3 is TGTGCCATCAGGGACAGGTCTGGAAACACCATATATTTT.

This chain uses TRBV5-6 with TRBJ2-1; D gene ambiguous. From germline, CDR1 is SGHDT and CDR2 YYEEEE. The CDR3 loop spans 15 amino acids. The V end lost 4 bases, the J end lost 0 bases, and 11 bases lay between the germline ends. CDR3 protein: CASSPAFGSYNEQFF. The CDR3 bases are TGTGCCAGCAGCCCTGCATTCGGCTCCTACAATGAGCAGTTCTTC.